Listed here are 29 T cell receptor beta chains from one sample, sequenced in a study of blood T cells in healthy people across ages. With a J-beta primer mix and a sample-barcoded 5' primer, a second PCR ran about 7 to 11 cycles. TCRdb fed the 5' RACE reads into MiXCR, producing one record per CDR3 protein. The sample has some 900,000 distinct CDR3 sequences; 48% are singletons. Sequenced material: blood. The receptors shown here come from a man aged 25-40 years in good health.

This clonotype came up a few times. The chain has TRBV6-5 and TRBJ2-5, with 7 bases aligning to TRBD2. Looked up from germline, CDR1 is MNHEY and CDR2 is SVGAGI. J was trimmed by 1 base and V by 4 bases; bases with no gene match: 15. The CDR3 runs 18 residues. The CDR3 is CASSFEIKAGSPQETQYF. CDR3 nucleotide sequence: TGTGCCAGCAGTTTCGAAATCAAAGCGGGGTCACCCCAAGAGACCCAGTACTTC.

The rearrangement links TRBV7-9 to TRBJ1-2; D gene uncertain. Trimming stripped 3 bases from V and 0 bases from J, with 14 bases between. Germline V gene sequence: CDR1 SEHNR, CDR2 FQNEAQ (reference sequence). The CDR3 consists of 16 residues. The CDR3 bases are TGTGCCAGCAGCTTCCTGGGGTCTAAGACTAACTATGGCTACACCTTC. Protein product: CASSFLGSKTNYGYTF.

The chain is built from TRBV28 and TRBJ2-5; possible D gene TRBD1, 5 bases. The better agreement between TRBJ2-7 and the DNA end casts doubt on the J call. The CDR3 is made up of 15 amino acids. Germline V CDR1 and CDR2: MDHEN, SYDVKM. CDR3 amino acids: CASSPRRQHSYEQYF. In DNA form, the CDR3 reads TGTGCCAGCAGTCCCCGAAGACAGCATTCCTACGAGCAGTACTTC.

Many counts were recorded for this clonotype. The J gene is TRBJ2-1, the V gene TRBV27, with 8 bases that match TRBD1. CDR1 is MNHEY and CDR2 is SMNVEV in the germline V gene (reference sequence). Trimming took 5 bases from V and 4 from J; bases not matched to a gene: 1. This CDR3 is built from 13 residues. The DNA of the CDR3 is TGTGCCAGCAGTCGACAGGGGTACAATGAGCAGTTCTTC. It encodes CASSRQGYNEQFF.

This clonotype has more than one count but fewer than ten. The gene calls are TRBV11-2 and TRBJ2-5; D gene unclear. The V and J ends lost 5 bases and 3 bases respectively, with 13 bases between them. The germline gives CDR1 SGHAT, CDR2 FQNNGV. The CDR3 runs to 14 residues. CDR3 nucleotide sequence: TGTGCCAGCAGCAAAAGAGACTGGAAAGAGACCCAGTACTTC. Encoded protein: CASSKRDWKETQYF.

This clonotype came up a few times. The genes are TRBV7-2 and TRBJ2-7, with D possibly being TRBD1 (6 bases). CDR1 is SGHTA and CDR2 is FQGNSA in the germline V gene. Deletions cut 5 bases from V and 2 bases from J, with 16 bases between. CDR3 length: 15 residues. Here the CDR3 reads CASSVQGLGAYEQYF. As DNA, the CDR3 is TGTGCCAGCAGCGTTCAGGGGCTTGGGGCCTACGAGCAGTACTTC.

The chain has TRBV6-1 and TRBJ1-5; 7 bases align to TRBD1. The length of the CDR3 is 16 residues. CDR1 is MNHNS and CDR2 is SASEGT in the germline V gene. The trim removed 3 bases at V and 4 bases at J, leaving 9 bases unmatched. CDR3 amino acids: CASSDAPDRENQPQHF. The CDR3 DNA reads TGTGCCAGCAGTGACGCTCCTGACAGGGAAAATCAGCCCCAGCATTTT.

As regards this clonotype: A much larger clonotype is one base distant, so this may be a read error. This chain uses TRBV27 with TRBJ2-7; 10 positions agree with TRBD2. This CDR3 comprises 14 residues. The germline V gene encodes CDR1 MNHEY and CDR2 SMNVEV (reference sequence). The CDR3 reads CANSLTSGAYEQYF. CDR3 nucleotide sequence: TGTGCCAACAGTTTAACTAGCGGGGCCTACGAGCAGTACTTC.

This clonotype was seen at least ten times. The V and J genes are TRBV20-1 and TRBJ2-5, with 10 bases identical to TRBD2. This CDR3 contains 16 residues. Germline V gene lookup returns CDR1 DFQATT and CDR2 SNEGSKA (reference sequence). V shed 1 base and J 2 bases; nucleotides not matched to a gene: 7. CDR3 protein: CSARGASGGIQETQYF. The CDR3 DNA reads TGCAGTGCTAGAGGTGCTAGCGGGGGAATTCAAGAGACCCAGTACTTC.

This chain connects TRBV20-1 to TRBJ2-7; TRBD2 matches at 7 bases. With 6 bases clipped from V and 3 bases from J, the junction kept 8 bases outside the gene matches. Per germline, CDR1 DFQATT and CDR2 SNEGSKA (reference sequence). The CDR3 runs 13 residues. CDR3 sequence reads: CSAAWGGNYEQYF. In DNA, the CDR3 is TGCAGTGCGGCGTGGGGGGGTAACTACGAGCAGTACTTC.

The chain couples TRBV27 to TRBJ2-3; D unclear. Trimming removed 5 bases from V and 5 bases from J, with 11 bases in between. Germline V lookup: CDR1 MNHEY, CDR2 SMNVEV (reference sequence). The CDR3 loop spans 13 amino acids. The CDR3 reads CASSVGSQDTQYF. CDR3 nucleotide sequence: TGTGCCAGCAGTGTAGGGTCACAAGATACGCAGTATTTT.

A word on this clonotype: This sequence may be a read error, since a much larger clone differs from it by one base. The rearrangement uses TRBV20-1 and TRBJ2-3; D gene uncertain. This CDR3 comprises 15 residues. Germline CDR1 reads DFQATT; CDR2 reads SNEGSKA (reference sequence). Trimming stripped 5 bases from V and 2 bases from J, with 17 bases between. CDR3 DNA sequence: TGCAGTGCTTTGAGAGGTGCCACTACCACAGATACGCAGTATTTT. Protein sequence: CSALRGATTTDTQYF.

This clonotype appeared a few times. The chain employs TRBV6-6 and TRBJ2-6; the D is unclear. In germline, CDR1 is MNHNY, CDR2 SVGAGI (reference sequence). This CDR3 spans 14 amino acids. V lost 0 bases to trimming and J lost 13 bases, with 13 bases between them. The CDR3 reads CASSYSPGSGVLTF. CDR3 bases: TGTGCCAGCAGTTACTCGCCCGGCTCAGGAGTCCTGACTTTC.

This sequence joins TRBV7-9 and TRBJ2-3, with D hard to call. Germline loops: CDR1 SEHNR, CDR2 FQNEAQ (reference sequence). The CDR3 length is 14 residues. The V gene lost 2 bases and the J gene lost 2 bases, with 8 bases spanning the gap. CDR3 loop: CASSLRSPTDTQYF. The CDR3 nucleotides are TGTGCCAGCAGCTTACGCAGTCCCACAGATACGCAGTATTTT.

The chain employs TRBV15 and TRBJ2-1, with D hard to call. CDR1 LNHNV and CDR2 YYDKDF come from the germline V gene (reference sequence). CDR3 length: 16 residues. Trimming cost V 0 bases and J 4 bases, with 13 bases left between them. CDR3 region: CATSRDLETQYNEQFF. The CDR3 DNA is TGTGCCACCAGCAGAGATCTCGAGACCCAATACAATGAGCAGTTCTTC.

This clonotype was counted only a few times. The chain is built from TRBV20-1 and TRBJ2-3; 8 bases align to TRBD2. There are 15 residues in the CDR3. CDR1 and CDR2 (germline): DFQATT, SNEGSKA (reference sequence). Trimming removed 2 bases from V and 3 bases from J; junction bases left unmatched: 7. CDR3 bases: TGCAGTGCTAGAAGAGCGGGGGATCAGACAGATACGCAGTATTTT. The encoded protein is CSARRAGDQTDTQYF.

This chain uses TRBV9 with TRBJ2-3; tentative D call: TRBD1 (5 bases). CDR1 and CDR2 (germline): SGDLS, YYNGEE. The CDR3 loop spans 15 amino acids. The V gene lost 0 bases and the J gene lost 4 bases, with 12 bases spanning the gap. The CDR3, as DNA: TGTGCCAGCAGCGTAGGCCAGGGCGAGGCAGATACGCAGTATTTT. Protein sequence: CASSVGQGEADTQYF.

The V and J genes are TRBV29-1 and TRBJ2-3, with D possibly being TRBD2 (7 bases). Trimming left V 8 bases short and J 2 bases short, with 11 bases between. The CDR3 contains 12 residues. Germline lookup yields CDR1 SQVTM and CDR2 ANQGSEA. The CDR3 DNA sequence: TGCAGCTGGGGGGGCAACACAGATACGCAGTATTTT. Amino acids: CSWGGNTDTQYF.

V is TRBV20-1 and J is TRBJ1-6; TRBD1 matches 10 bases. The length of the CDR3 is 16 residues. The junction had 3 bases not matched to a gene; V was cut back by 1 base and J by 3 bases. Germline V lookup: CDR1 DFQATT, CDR2 SNEGSKA (reference sequence). CDR3 region: CSARGGTGDYNSPLHF. DNA for the CDR3: TGCAGTGCTAGAGGAGGGACAGGGGACTATAATTCACCCCTCCACTTT.

The V and J genes are TRBV5-5 and TRBJ1-1; D unresolved. The V end lost 0 bases, the J end lost 1 base, and 13 bases lay between the germline ends. The CDR3 extends over 16 amino acids. Germline V gene lookup returns CDR1 SGHKS and CDR2 YYEKEE (reference sequence). The chain's CDR3 is CASSLGEGRGNTEAFF. The CDR3 coding sequence is TGTGCCAGCAGCTTGGGAGAAGGGAGAGGGAACACTGAAGCTTTCTTT.

This clonotype was counted a few times. J is TRBJ1-2 and V is TRBV7-8, with D maybe TRBD1 (5 bases). Germline V CDR1 and CDR2: SGHVS, FQNEAQ. The CDR3 is made up of 13 amino acids. Deletions cut 7 bases from V and 0 bases from J, with 9 bases between. The CDR3 DNA sequence: TGTGCCAGCACGGCAGGGCCTAACTATGGCTACACCTTC. Its translation: CASTAGPNYGYTF.

J is TRBJ2-3 and V is TRBV20-1; D is unresolved. The CDR3 spans 14 residues. The germline V gene has CDR1 DFQATT and CDR2 SNEGSKA (reference sequence). V was trimmed by 5 bases and J by 1 base, leaving 13 bases between them. CDR3 residues: CSAQKVTGTDTQYF. CDR3 nucleotides: TGCAGTGCTCAGAAGGTCACAGGCACAGATACGCAGTATTTT.

The V call is TRBV3-1, the J call TRBJ1-1; D gene ambiguous. V was cut by 3 bases and J by 1 base, with 12 bases left in between. CDR1 and CDR2 (germline): LGHDT, YNNKEL (reference sequence). The CDR3 covers 15 residues. The CDR3 protein is CASSHPSVSNTEAFF. CDR3 nucleotides: TGTGCCAGCAGCCATCCCAGCGTATCGAACACTGAAGCTTTCTTT.

This sequence joins TRBV4-2 and TRBJ2-1; 11 nucleotides align to TRBD2. Germline-derived CDR1 and CDR2 are LGHNA and YNFKEQ. This CDR3 has 20 amino acids. Trimming cost V 0 bases and J 0 bases; bases outside gene matches: 10. CDR3 nucleotides: TGTGCCAGCAGCCAAGATAGGCTAGCGGGGGGCCAGAGCTCCTACAATGAGCAGTTCTTC. Translated, it gives CASSQDRLAGGQSSYNEQFF.

This clonotype was seen more than once but under ten times. The V call is TRBV12-3 or TRBV12-4, the J call TRBJ1-2; D gene unclear. Trimming removed 3 bases at V and 6 bases at J, with 11 bases between. The CDR3 spans 13 residues. The CDR3 sequence is CASSLRVGNGYTF. The CDR3 coding sequence is TGTGCCAGCAGTTTGAGGGTAGGGAATGGCTACACCTTC.

The V gene is TRBV7-9, the J gene TRBJ1-2; D ambiguous. V lost 5 bases and J lost 8, with 15 bases in between. The CDR3 runs to 13 residues. Germline V gene lookup returns CDR1 SEHNR and CDR2 FQNEAQ (reference sequence). CDR3 in DNA: TGTGCCAGCAGCCATATACCGACGGCGGGCTACACCTTC. Translating it yields CASSHIPTAGYTF.

The chain is built from TRBV27 and TRBJ2-3; a weak D match, TRBD2 (5 bases). The V gene's germline CDR1 is MNHEY and CDR2 SMNVEV (reference sequence). CDR3 length: 14 amino acids. Trimming removed 7 bases from V and 6 bases from J, with 17 bases in between. CDR3 sequence reads: CASNGGAMEDTQYF. CDR3 coding DNA: TGTGCCAGCAATGGAGGTGCAATGGAGGATACGCAGTATTTT.

This clonotype appeared a few times. The CDR3 coding sequence is TGTGCCACCAGTGACCTGGGAGTAGATACGCAGTATTTT. This translates into CATSDLGVDTQYF. The chain has TRBV24-1 and TRBJ2-3; D is perhaps TRBD2 (5 bases). CDR1 and CDR2 (germline): KGHDR, SFDVKD. V was shortened by 4 bases and J by 5 bases, with 9 bases between the two germline ends. This CDR3 contains 13 residues.

A note on this clonotype: This sequence may be a read error, since a much larger clone differs from it by one base. The V and J genes are TRBV2 and TRBJ2-7, with a tentative D call TRBD1 (6 bases). V dropped 4 bases and J dropped 6 bases, with 16 bases sitting between them. The germline gives CDR1 SNHLY, CDR2 FYNNEI. The CDR3 spans 14 residues. As DNA, the CDR3 is TGTGCCAGCAGTGCCGGGACAAGGGTCCCCGAGCAGTACTTC. It translates to CASSAGTRVPEQYF.